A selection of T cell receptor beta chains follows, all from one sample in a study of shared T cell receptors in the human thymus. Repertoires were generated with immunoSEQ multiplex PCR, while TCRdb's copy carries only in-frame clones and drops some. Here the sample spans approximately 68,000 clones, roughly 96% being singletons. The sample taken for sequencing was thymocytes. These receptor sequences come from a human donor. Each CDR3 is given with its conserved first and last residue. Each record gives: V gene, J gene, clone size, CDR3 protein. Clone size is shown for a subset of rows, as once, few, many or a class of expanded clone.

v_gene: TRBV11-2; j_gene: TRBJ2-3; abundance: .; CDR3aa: CASSLFLRHSTDTQYF
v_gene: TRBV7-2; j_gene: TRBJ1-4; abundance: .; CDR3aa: CASSAILTTGFNEKLFF
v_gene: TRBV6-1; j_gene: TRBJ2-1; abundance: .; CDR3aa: CASRGMGQGNEQFF
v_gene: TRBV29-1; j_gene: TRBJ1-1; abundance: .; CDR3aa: CSVGAVENTEAFF
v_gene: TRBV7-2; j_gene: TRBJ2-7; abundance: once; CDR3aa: CASSFPRGQGAFHEQYF
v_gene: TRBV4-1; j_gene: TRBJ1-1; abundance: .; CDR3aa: CASSQDPIRNTEAFF
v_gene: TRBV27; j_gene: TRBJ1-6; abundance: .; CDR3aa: CASSLFFIQGTNSPLHF
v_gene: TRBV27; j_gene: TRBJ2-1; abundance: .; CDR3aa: CASSLASEQFF
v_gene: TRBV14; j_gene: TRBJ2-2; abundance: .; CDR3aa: CASSRGAQRCYTGELFF
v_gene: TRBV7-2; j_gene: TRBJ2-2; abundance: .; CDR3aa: CASSLFLRPPGELFF
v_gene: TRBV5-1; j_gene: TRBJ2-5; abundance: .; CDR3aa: CASSEYSGTGGETQYF
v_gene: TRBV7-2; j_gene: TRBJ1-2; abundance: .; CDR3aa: CASSLGFRDREGYTF
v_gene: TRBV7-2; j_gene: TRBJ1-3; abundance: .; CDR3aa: CASSLVGCQENYSGNTIYF
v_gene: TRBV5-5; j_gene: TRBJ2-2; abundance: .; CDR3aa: CASSSTSGSNTGELFF
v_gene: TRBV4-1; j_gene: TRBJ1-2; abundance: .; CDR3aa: CASSQDKRFPVYGYTF
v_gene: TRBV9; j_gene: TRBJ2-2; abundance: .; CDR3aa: CASSARRAGELFF
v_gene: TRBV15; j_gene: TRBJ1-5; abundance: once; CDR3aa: CATSGKIGTGGSITDQPQHF
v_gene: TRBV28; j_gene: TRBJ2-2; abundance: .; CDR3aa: CASSLPGNTGELFF
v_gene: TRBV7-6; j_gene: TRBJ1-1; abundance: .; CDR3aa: CASSLEGQGRDGNTEAFF
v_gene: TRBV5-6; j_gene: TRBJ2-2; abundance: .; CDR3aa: CASSEGQGPTGELFF
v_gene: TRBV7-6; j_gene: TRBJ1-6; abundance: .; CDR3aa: CASSLGPPDRDNSPLHF
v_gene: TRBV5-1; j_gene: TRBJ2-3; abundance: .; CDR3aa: CASRLTRDRETKGTQYF
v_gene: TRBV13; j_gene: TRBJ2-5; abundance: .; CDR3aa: CASSSPPGTIQETQYF
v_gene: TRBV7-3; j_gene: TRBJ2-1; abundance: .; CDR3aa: CASRYQASGLAGVNEQFF
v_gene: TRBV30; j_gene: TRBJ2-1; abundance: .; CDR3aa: CAWMRRHRGVYNEQFF
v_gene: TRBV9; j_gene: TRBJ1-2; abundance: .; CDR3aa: CASSADGGQSYGYTF
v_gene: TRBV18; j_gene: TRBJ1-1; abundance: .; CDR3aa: CASSEYGLLNTEAFF
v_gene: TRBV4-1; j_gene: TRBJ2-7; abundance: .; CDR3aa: CASSQSHPGGGEQYF
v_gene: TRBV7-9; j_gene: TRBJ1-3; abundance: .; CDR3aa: CASSLPATDRGNTIYF
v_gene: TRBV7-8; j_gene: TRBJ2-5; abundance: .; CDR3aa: CASSLDGVSRDQETQYF
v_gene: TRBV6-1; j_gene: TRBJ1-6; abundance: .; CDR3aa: CASLPGANSPLHF
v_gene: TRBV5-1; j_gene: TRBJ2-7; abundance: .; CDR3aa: CASSVGTPSLSSYEQYF
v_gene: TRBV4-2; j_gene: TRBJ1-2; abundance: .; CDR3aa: CASSQGRGRGVGYTF
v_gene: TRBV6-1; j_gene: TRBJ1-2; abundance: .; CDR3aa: CASSEAWSLGFHPRGYTF
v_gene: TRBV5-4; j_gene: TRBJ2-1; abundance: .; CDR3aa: CASSLGSGSSYNEQFF
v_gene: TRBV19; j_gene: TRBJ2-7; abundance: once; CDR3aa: CASKGTHGQGRGSYEQYF
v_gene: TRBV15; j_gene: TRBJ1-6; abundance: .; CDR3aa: CATSTNPNFRDRALPSSYNSPLHF
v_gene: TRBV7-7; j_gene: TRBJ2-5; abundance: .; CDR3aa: CASSLVTEETQYF
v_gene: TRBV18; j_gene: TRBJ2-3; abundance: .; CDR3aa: CASSPRGVCPRTDTQYF
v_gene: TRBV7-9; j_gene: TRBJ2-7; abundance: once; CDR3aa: CASSLALGGHRLYEQYF
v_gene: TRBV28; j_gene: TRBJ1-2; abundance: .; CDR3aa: CASINLLVTGNYGYTF
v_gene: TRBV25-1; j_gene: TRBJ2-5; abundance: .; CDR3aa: CASSEGLARGSQETQYF
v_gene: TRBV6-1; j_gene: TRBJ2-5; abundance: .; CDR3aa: CASSALRLAGPGETQYF
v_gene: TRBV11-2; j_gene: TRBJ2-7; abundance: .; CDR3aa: CASAHRRQGTPTYEQYF
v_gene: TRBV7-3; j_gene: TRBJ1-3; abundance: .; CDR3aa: CASGEAHSGNTIYF
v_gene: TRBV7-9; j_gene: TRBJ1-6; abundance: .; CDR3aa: CASRLKQGADSPLHF